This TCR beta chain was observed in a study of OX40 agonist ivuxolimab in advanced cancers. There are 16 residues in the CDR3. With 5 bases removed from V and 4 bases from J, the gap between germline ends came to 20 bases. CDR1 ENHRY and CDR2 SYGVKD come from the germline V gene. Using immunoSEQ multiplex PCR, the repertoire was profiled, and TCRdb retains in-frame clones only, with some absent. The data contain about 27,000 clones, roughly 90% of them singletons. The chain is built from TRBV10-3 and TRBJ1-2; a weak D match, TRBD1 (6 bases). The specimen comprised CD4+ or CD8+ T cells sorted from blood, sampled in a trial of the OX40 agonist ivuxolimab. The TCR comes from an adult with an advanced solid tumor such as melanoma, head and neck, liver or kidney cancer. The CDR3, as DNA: TGTGCCATCAGTAATCCTCTATCGGACAGCTCCTATGGCTACACCTTC. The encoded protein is CAISNPLSDSSYGYTF.